These 19 T cell receptor beta chains originate from one sample sequenced in a study of cytomegalovirus exposure and HLA in healthy donors. Vbeta (60) and Jbeta (13) primers were used in the PCR. Assay used: immunoSEQ multiplex PCR; TCRdb lists only in-frame clones, some missing. Of 50,000 to 70,000 clones listed, roughly 80% are singletons. Specimen: PBMCs. The origin of the receptors is a girl between 5 and 17 years old in good health and CMV-seropositive.

The CDR3: CASKTSAFSTDTQYF. In DNA form, the CDR3 reads TGTGCCAGCAAAACTAGCGCGTTTAGCACAGATACGCAGTATTTT. The chain joins TRBV7-2 to TRBJ2-3; 7 nucleotides align to TRBD2. V lost 7 bases to trimming and J lost 0 bases; unmatched junction nucleotides: 7. CDR1 and CDR2 from the germline V gene are SGHTA and FQGNSA. This CDR3 is 15 amino acids long.

The rearrangement joins TRBV13 to TRBJ1-2; no firm D call. The length of the CDR3 is 15 residues. The germline V gene has CDR1 PRHDT and CDR2 FYEKMQ (reference sequence). Trimming left V 1 base short and J 5 bases short, with 14 bases between. The CDR3 nucleotides are TGTGCCAGCAGCTTAGTGTTCAGTAGGAGGTATGGCTACACCTTC. Its protein product is CASSLVFSRRYGYTF.

As concerns this clone: At one boundary the junction diverges from the germline segment, which might be a read error. This chain links TRBV7-7 with TRBJ2-5, with 8 bases lining up with TRBD1. The CDR3 is made up of 16 amino acids. Germline V gene lookup returns CDR1 SSHAT and CDR2 FNYEAQ (reference sequence). The CDR3, as DNA: TGTGCTAGCAGCTCAACATCAGGGGGCGCGAGAGAGACCCAGTACTTC. Protein: CASSSTSGGARETQYF.

J is TRBJ2-7 and V is TRBV7-6; TRBD1 might be the D (5 bases). Looked up from germline, CDR1 is SGHVS and CDR2 is FNYEAQ. The V end lost 1 base, the J end lost 3 bases, and 13 bases lay between the germline ends. The length of the CDR3 is 15 residues. CDR3 region: CASSLGRGSGYEQYF. CDR3 nucleotide sequence: TGTGCCAGCAGCTTAGGTAGGGGATCAGGCTACGAGCAGTACTTC. The complete variable domain, with remaining parts taken from reference TRBV7-6 and TRBJ2-7, reads GAGVSQSPRYKVTKRGQDVALRCDPISGHVSLYWYRQALGQGPEFLTYFNYEAQQDKSGLPNDRFSAERPEGSISTLTIQRTEQRDSAMYRCASSLGRGSGYEQYFGPGTRLTVT.

This rearrangement joins TRBV5-1 to TRBJ2-5, with 7 bases aligning to TRBD1. J lost 6 bases, V lost 0 bases, and 8 bases had no gene match. The CDR3 spans 15 residues. Germline CDR1 and CDR2: SGHRS and YFSETQ. CDR3 sequence: CASSLDRGQGQTQYF. The CDR3 DNA reads as TGCGCCAGCAGCTTGGACAGGGGTCAGGGGCAGACCCAGTACTTC.

The rearrangement links TRBV10-3 to TRBJ1-5; D is unresolved. This CDR3 region has 15 residues. The V end lost 2 bases, the J end lost 2 bases, and 10 bases lay between the germline ends. Per the germline V gene, CDR1 is ENHRY and CDR2 is SYGVKD. CDR3 nucleotides: TGTGCCATCAGTGAGACGGAGAGGGGCAATCAGCCCCAGCATTTT. This gives the protein CAISETERGNQPQHF.

This rearrangement joins TRBV13 to TRBJ2-7, with TRBD1 matching over 8 bases. CDR3 length: 13 residues. Germline lookup yields CDR1 PRHDT and CDR2 FYEKMQ (reference sequence). J lost 4 bases, V lost 3 bases, and 2 bases had no gene match. CDR3 region: CASSFQGAYEQYF. As DNA, the CDR3 is TGTGCCAGCAGCTTCCAGGGGGCTTACGAGCAGTACTTC.

The sample holds a few counts of this clone. V is TRBV2 and J is TRBJ1-5; weak D call: TRBD1 (6 bases). Germline CDR1 is SNHLY and CDR2 is FYNNEI. CDR3 length: 15 amino acids. V lost 5 bases and J 0 bases, leaving 11 bases between the germline ends. The CDR3 nucleotides are TGTGCCAGCAGTCAGGACAGAAGTAGCAATCAGCCCCAGCATTTT. Amino acid sequence: CASSQDRSSNQPQHF. The full variable domain, with the rest looked up from reference TRBV2 and TRBJ1-5, is EPEVTQTPSHQVTQMGQEVILRCVPISNHLYFYWYRQILGQKVEFLVSFYNNEISEKSEIFDDQFSVERPDGSNFTLKIRSTKLEDSAMYFCASSQDRSSNQPQHFGDGTRLSIL.

The genes are TRBV4-3 and TRBJ2-3, with TRBD2 matching 9 bases. This CDR3 comprises 18 residues. Trimming at V came to 0 bases and at J to 10 bases, leaving 17 bases not matched to a gene. CDR1 is LGHNA and CDR2 is YSLEER in the germline V gene. This chain's CDR3 is CASSQDIRTSEVGWAQYF. The CDR3 region has the DNA TGCGCCAGCAGCCAAGACATAAGGACTAGCGAGGTCGGGTGGGCGCAGTATTTT.

V is TRBV10-3 and J is TRBJ2-2, with 7 bases lining up with TRBD1. The V and J ends lost 2 bases and 0 bases, in that order; junction bases with no gene match: 6. Germline values: CDR1 ENHRY, CDR2 SYGVKD. The CDR3 sequence is 17 residues long. The CDR3 DNA is TGTGCCATCAGTGAGCCCGATGGGACAGCGAACACCGGGGAGCTGTTTTTT. As protein: CAISEPDGTANTGELFF.

The rearrangement uses TRBV19 and TRBJ1-1; 9 bases map to TRBD1. Losses at the gene ends were 6 bases for V and 5 bases for J; bases not matched to a gene: 4. The CDR3 extends over 13 amino acids. Germline V CDR1 and CDR2: LNHDA, SQIVND (reference sequence). The CDR3 loop is CASRGQGRTEAFF. The CDR3 DNA reads TGTGCCAGTAGGGGACAGGGAAGAACTGAAGCTTTCTTT.

This clone was seen more than once but under ten times. The chain employs TRBV19 and TRBJ2-1; D call uncertain. Per germline, CDR1 LNHDA and CDR2 SQIVND (reference sequence). Trimming removed 3 bases from V and 6 bases from J, with 9 bases in between. The CDR3 is 13 residues long. CDR3 coding DNA: TGTGCCAGTAGTATTGGGCCTTTCAATGAGCAGTTCTTC. Translation: CASSIGPFNEQFF.

The chain is built from TRBV2 and TRBJ1-2; perhaps TRBD1 as D (5 bases). Trimming shortened V by 0 bases and J by 4 bases, and 12 bases separated the two germline ends. CDR3 length: 15 residues. Germline V gives CDR1 SNHLY, CDR2 FYNNEI. For the CDR3, the DNA is TGTGCCAGCAGTGAAGCGCTTGGGGGGAGCTATGGCTACACCTTC. Translated: CASSEALGGSYGYTF.

The chain employs TRBV30 and TRBJ1-2; D gene unclear. V gave up 2 bases and J gave up 4 bases, with 23 bases separating them. Germline values: CDR1 GTSNPN, CDR2 SVGIG (reference sequence). CDR3 length: 17 amino acids. The CDR3 sequence: CAWSRLGVTVRFYGYTF. The CDR3 DNA is TGTGCCTGGAGTCGACTCGGGGTTACAGTAAGGTTCTATGGCTACACCTTC.

V and J are TRBV28 and TRBJ1-2; TRBD1 matches 7 bases. The CDR3 runs to 12 residues. Germline V gives CDR1 MDHEN, CDR2 SYDVKM. V lost 6 bases, J lost 5 bases, and 3 bases stayed unmatched. The CDR3: CASSLQGYGYTF. CDR3 DNA: TGTGCCAGCAGCCTACAGGGGTATGGCTACACCTTC.

The J gene is TRBJ2-7, the V gene TRBV5-1; no clear D. The germline gives CDR1 SGHRS, CDR2 YFSETQ. The CDR3 covers 12 residues. Trimming pared 7 bases from V and 2 bases from J, leaving 10 bases between. The CDR3 here is CASGEFPYEQYF. DNA for the CDR3: TGCGCCAGCGGAGAATTCCCCTACGAGCAGTACTTC.

The rearrangement links TRBV20-1 to TRBJ2-3; perhaps TRBD2 as D (5 bases). There are 11 residues in the CDR3. Germline lookup yields CDR1 DFQATT and CDR2 SNEGSKA (reference sequence). Trimming stripped 6 bases from V and 8 bases from J, with 12 bases between. CDR3 DNA: TGCAGTGCGCCGGAGGAGGCTACGCAGTATTTT. Its protein is CSAPEEATQYF.

This rearrangement joins TRBV18 to TRBJ1-5, with 7 bases matching TRBD1. V gave up 5 bases and J gave up 3 bases; unmatched junction bases: 7. Germline assignment: CDR1 KGHSH and CDR2 LQKENI. The CDR3 loop spans 15 amino acids. CDR3: CASSGRQGDNQPQHF. The CDR3 nucleotides are TGTGCCAGCTCAGGTCGACAGGGAGACAATCAGCCCCAGCATTTT.

The rearrangement links TRBV7-8 to TRBJ2-5; no definite D call. The length of the CDR3 is 14 residues. V gave up 4 bases and J gave up 3 bases, with 12 bases separating them. Germline CDR1 is SGHVS and CDR2 is FQNEAQ. Here the CDR3 reads CASSSRRVKETQYF. In DNA form, the CDR3 reads TGTGCCAGCAGCTCCCGTCGGGTAAAAGAGACCCAGTACTTC.